One and the same sample provided the 16 T cell receptor beta chains below, sequenced in a study of cytomegalovirus exposure and HLA in healthy donors. Primers: 60 Vbeta forward and 13 Jbeta reverse. Profiled with immunoSEQ multiplex PCR; TCRdb holds only in-frame clones, not every one. The repertoire holds 150,000 to 200,000 clones, over 80% seen once, with more than 1% in the top ten. The sequenced sample was PBMCs. The receptors were gathered from a boy younger than 10 in good health and CMV-seronegative.

The chain uses TRBV18 and TRBJ1-1; D may be TRBD1 (6 bases). Germline assignment: CDR1 KGHSH and CDR2 LQKENI. Trimming stripped 2 bases from V and 5 bases from J, with 12 bases between. The CDR3 covers 14 residues. CDR3 residues: CASSPKQGETEAFF. The CDR3 region has the DNA TGTGCCAGCTCACCAAAACAGGGAGAGACTGAAGCTTTCTTT.

With regard to this clone: The same CDR3 is also encoded by other DNA sequences in this sample. The rearrangement uses TRBV6-1 and TRBJ1-1, with D perhaps matching TRBD1 (6 bases). V lost 6 bases and J lost 4, with 15 bases in between. The CDR3 loop spans 14 amino acids. Per the germline V gene, CDR1 is MNHNS and CDR2 is SASEGT. The CDR3 DNA is TGTGCCAGCAGCCAATACTTCAGGGGCACTGAAGCTTTCTTT. It yields the protein CASSQYFRGTEAFF.

The genes are TRBV7-2 and TRBJ2-1; the match to TRBD1 covers 8 bases. CDR3 length: 21 residues. CDR1 is SGHTA and CDR2 is FQGNSA in the germline V gene. V was clipped by 0 bases and J by 4 bases; unmatched bases: 20. The CDR3 DNA reads TGTGCCAGCAGCTTAGCCTCTTACGGGACAGGACGTTCTAGGTTTTACAATGAGCAGTTCTTC. It is translated as CASSLASYGTGRSRFYNEQFF.

The V and J genes are TRBV5-4 and TRBJ2-5; perhaps TRBD2 as D (5 bases). Germline V lookup: CDR1 SGHNT, CDR2 YYREEE (reference sequence). The V end lost 4 bases, the J end lost 4 bases, and 14 bases lay between the germline ends. The CDR3 has 14 amino acids. This CDR3 reads CASSTTLGGETQYF. For the CDR3, the DNA is TGTGCCAGCAGCACCACACTAGGAGGAGAGACCCAGTACTTC.

The chain joins TRBV2 to TRBJ2-4; possible D gene TRBD2, 5 bases. Trimming took 3 bases from V and 3 from J, leaving 12 bases between them. The V gene's germline CDR1 is SNHLY and CDR2 FYNNEI. This CDR3 is 15 amino acids long. In nucleotides, the CDR3 is TGTGCCAGCAGTGAGGAGGAAGTTGGCAAAAACATTCAGTACTTC. It codes for CASSEEEVGKNIQYF.

The V and J genes are TRBV6-5 and TRBJ1-1; a weak D match, TRBD1 (5 bases). Germline CDR1 and CDR2: MNHEY and SVGAGI. CDR3 length: 16 residues. V gave up 2 bases and J gave up 2 bases, with 15 bases separating them. CDR3 DNA sequence: TGTGCCAGCAGTTACAAACAGGCCCCGCAAAACACTGAAGCTTTCTTT. Translated: CASSYKQAPQNTEAFF.

The chain joins TRBV7-2 to TRBJ2-2; D not resolved. The CDR3 consists of 16 residues. Trimming took 5 bases from V and 2 from J, leaving 15 bases between them. CDR1 and CDR2 from the germline V gene are SGHTA and FQGNSA. In nucleotides, the CDR3 is TGTGCCAGCAGCCCAAAGGCGAGGAAAAACACCGGGGAGCTGTTTTTT. It yields the protein CASSPKARKNTGELFF.

The chain combines TRBV10-3 with TRBJ1-1; D perhaps matches TRBD1 (5 bases). The CDR3 spans 12 residues. The V gene's germline CDR1 is ENHRY and CDR2 SYGVKD. V was clipped by 6 bases and J by 8 bases, with 13 bases between them. The CDR3 loop reads CAISDQGIEAFF. The CDR3 DNA reads as TGTGCCATCAGCGACCAGGGAATCGAAGCTTTCTTT.

The rearrangement links TRBV6-5 to TRBJ1-4; 7 nucleotides match TRBD1. V lost 0 bases to trimming and J lost 7 bases; unmatched junction nucleotides: 5. The length of the CDR3 is 15 residues. CDR1 and CDR2 (germline): MNHEY, SVGAGI. CDR3: CASSYSGGKGEKLFF. In nucleotides, the CDR3 is TGTGCCAGCAGTTACTCAGGGGGCAAGGGTGAAAAACTGTTTTTT.

This CDR3 reads CASSVEPGRSSGNTIYF. DNA for the CDR3: TGTGCCAGCAGCGTAGAACCAGGGCGGAGTTCTGGAAACACCATATATTTT. The chain joins TRBV9 to TRBJ1-3; maybe TRBD1 (5 bases). The CDR3 runs 17 residues. Germline lookup yields CDR1 SGDLS and CDR2 YYNGEE. The V end lost 0 bases, the J end lost 1 base, and 14 bases lay between the germline ends.

This clone has just one count. The chain combines TRBV20-1 with TRBJ2-7; D gene unclear. The CDR3 is 11 residues long. Germline CDR1 and CDR2: DFQATT and SNEGSKA (reference sequence). V lost 3 bases and J lost 5, with 8 bases in between. The CDR3 protein is CSASPSDEQYF. The CDR3 DNA reads TGCAGTGCTAGTCCCAGCGACGAGCAGTACTTC.

V gene TRBV6-6 combines with J gene TRBJ1-5; TRBD1 agrees at 8 bases. Trimming took 1 base from V and 7 from J; bases not matched to a gene: 3. The CDR3 is 14 amino acids. Germline values: CDR1 MNHNY, CDR2 SVGAGI (reference sequence). CDR3 nucleotides: TGTGCCAGCAGTTACTTCGGACAGGGCCAGCCCCAGCATTTT. Translated, it gives CASSYFGQGQPQHF.

This clone came up a few times. The chain is built from TRBV5-1 and TRBJ2-4, with 12 nucleotides matching TRBD2. Germline CDR1 SGHRS, CDR2 YFSETQ. The CDR3 length is 18 residues. Trimming at V came to 0 bases and at J to 1 base, leaving 5 bases not matched to a gene. The CDR3 region is CASSLGLAGDGAKNIQYF. The CDR3 DNA reads as TGCGCCAGCAGCTTGGGACTAGCGGGGGACGGGGCCAAAAACATTCAGTACTTC.

The chain joins TRBV5-4 to TRBJ2-1, with 11 bases identical to TRBD2. Germline trimming cut 1 base from V and 5 bases from J; bases unmatched to any gene: 8. Germline CDR1 SGHNT, CDR2 YYREEE (reference sequence). The CDR3 spans 17 residues. The CDR3, as DNA: TGTGCCAGCAGCTTGTTCGCTAGCGGGGGGCATGACAATGAGCAGTTCTTC. Protein product: CASSLFASGGHDNEQFF.

CDR3 protein: CAISESGDYNEQFF. CDR3 in DNA: TGTGCCATCAGTGAGTCGGGCGATTACAATGAGCAGTTCTTC. This chain connects TRBV10-3 to TRBJ2-1; D is uncertain. Trimming pared 0 bases from V and 4 bases from J, leaving 7 bases between. The CDR3 contains 14 residues. Per germline, CDR1 ENHRY and CDR2 SYGVKD.

The genes are TRBV19 and TRBJ1-2; 12 positions match TRBD1. The V gene end was trimmed by 9 bases and the J gene end by 8 bases; junction bases not matched to a gene: 16. The germline gives CDR1 LNHDA, CDR2 SQIVND (reference sequence). The CDR3 is 16 amino acids. The CDR3 region has the DNA TGTGCCAGCGGCCGGGACAGGGGGCGCGAGGCGGAAGGCTACACCTTC. Translating gives CASGRDRGREAEGYTF.